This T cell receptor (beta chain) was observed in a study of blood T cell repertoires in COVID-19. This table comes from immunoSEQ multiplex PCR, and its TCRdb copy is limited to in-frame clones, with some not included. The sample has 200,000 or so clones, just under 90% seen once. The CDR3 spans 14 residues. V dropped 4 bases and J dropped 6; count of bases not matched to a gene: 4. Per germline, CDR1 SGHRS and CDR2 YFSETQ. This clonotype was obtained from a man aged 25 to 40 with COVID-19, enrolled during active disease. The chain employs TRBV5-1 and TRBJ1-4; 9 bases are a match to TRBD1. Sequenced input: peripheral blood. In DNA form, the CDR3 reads TGCGCCAGCAGCCACAGGGGGCGCGATGAAAAACTGTTTTTT. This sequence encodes CASSHRGRDEKLFF.